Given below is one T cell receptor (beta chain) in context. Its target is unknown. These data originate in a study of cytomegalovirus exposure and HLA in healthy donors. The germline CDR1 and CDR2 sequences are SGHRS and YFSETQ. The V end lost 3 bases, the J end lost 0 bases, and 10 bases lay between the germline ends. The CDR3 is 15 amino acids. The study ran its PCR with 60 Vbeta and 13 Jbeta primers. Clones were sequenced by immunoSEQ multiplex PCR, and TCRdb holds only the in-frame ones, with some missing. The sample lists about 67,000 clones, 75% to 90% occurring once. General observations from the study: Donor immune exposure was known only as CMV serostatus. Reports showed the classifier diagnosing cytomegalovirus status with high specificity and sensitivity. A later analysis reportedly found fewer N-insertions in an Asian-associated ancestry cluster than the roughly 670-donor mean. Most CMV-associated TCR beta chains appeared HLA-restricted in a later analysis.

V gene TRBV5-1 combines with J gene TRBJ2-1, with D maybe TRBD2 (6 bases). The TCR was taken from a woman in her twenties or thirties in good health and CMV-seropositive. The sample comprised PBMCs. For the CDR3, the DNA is TGCGCCAGCAGCTCTGCGGGGAACTCCTACAATGAGCAGTTCTTC. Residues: CASSSAGNSYNEQFF.